The 28 T cell receptor beta chains below come from one sample, sequenced in a study of regulatory T cells in long-lasting Graves disease. Time point of the sample: persistent/refractory GD, antithyroid drugs over 5 years with positive TRAb. PBMC-derived RNA was used for the TCR library. Construction of the TCR beta libraries employed iRepertoire HTBI primers in conjunction with Arm-PCR of CDR3 regions. From the multiplex PCR reads, TCRdb called clonotypes with MiXCR, one entry per CDR3 protein. The repertoire holds around 510,000 distinct CDR3 sequences, with less than 25% as singletons. The material sequenced was peripheral blood mononuclear cells (PBMCs), taken when the disease was refractory, from a patient treated with antithyroid drugs. These receptors all stem from a female donor with Graves disease.

This clonotype was found once. The chain combines TRBV29-1 with TRBJ1-1; possibly TRBD1 for D (5 bases). The V gene lost 2 bases and the J gene lost 6 bases, with 10 bases spanning the gap. The CDR3 has 12 residues. Germline V gene data show CDR1 as SQVTM and CDR2 as ANQGSEA. CDR3 residues: CSVERDLSEAFF. CDR3 sequence (DNA): TGCAGCGTTGAACGGGACCTATCTGAAGCTTTCTTT.

The chain has TRBV4-1 and TRBJ1-1; tentative D call: TRBD1 (5 bases). CDR3 length equals 16 residues. Trimming removed 0 bases from V and 2 bases from J, with 13 bases in between. Germline V gene lookup returns CDR1 MGHRA and CDR2 YSYEKL. The DNA for the CDR3 is TGCGCCAGCAGCCAAGATCCGGGGCGAGTAAACACTGAAGCTTTCTTT. This translates into CASSQDPGRVNTEAFF.

The chain has TRBV28 and TRBJ2-1; TRBD2 matches at 9 bases. The germline gives CDR1 MDHEN, CDR2 SYDVKM. The CDR3 totals 20 residues. V trimming: 4 bases; J trimming: 0 bases; junction bases outside the gene matches: 16. The DNA for the CDR3 is TGTGCCAGCAGTTCCCGACTAGCGGAACCCCCCCGGGGCTCCTACAATGAGCAGTTCTTC. It codes for CASSSRLAEPPRGSYNEQFF.

This clonotype was seen repeatedly, ten times or more. The chain couples TRBV28 to TRBJ1-4; possibly TRBD1 for D (6 bases). The ends were cut back, 8 bases at V and 8 bases at J, with 18 bases in the middle. The CDR3 consists of 14 residues. Germline CDR1 and CDR2: MDHEN and SYDVKM. This CDR3 is CASLTTGLEEKLFF. In DNA, the CDR3 is TGTGCCAGCTTAACAACAGGGCTGGAGGAAAAACTGTTTTTT.

This clonotype has more than one count but fewer than ten. The V and J genes are TRBV29-1 and TRBJ2-7; tentatively, D is TRBD2 (6 bases). V dropped 2 bases and J dropped 0 bases, with 14 bases sitting between them. Per the germline V gene, CDR1 is SQVTM and CDR2 is ANQGSEA. The CDR3 extends over 15 amino acids. CDR3 bases: TGCAGCGTTGAATTTGCTTGGCGGGACTCCTACGAGCAGTACTTC. Translated, it gives CSVEFAWRDSYEQYF.

The chain recombines TRBV30 with TRBJ2-2, with 9 bases that match TRBD2. Germline assignment: CDR1 GTSNPN and CDR2 SVGIG (reference sequence). The V gene end was trimmed by 3 bases and the J gene end by 5 bases; junction bases not matched to a gene: 4. This CDR3 region has 14 residues. The DNA for the CDR3 is TGTGCCTGGAGGCCTAGCGGGGTAACCGGGGAGCTGTTTTTT. Amino acids: CAWRPSGVTGELFF.

This clonotype was recorded many times. The CDR3: CASSSEGAEQYF. CDR3 coding DNA: TGTGCCAGCAGCTCCGAGGGCGCCGAGCAGTACTTC. This chain links TRBV11-2 with TRBJ2-7; possible D gene TRBD2, 5 bases. CDR1 and CDR2 (germline): SGHAT, FQNNGV. CDR3 length equals 12 residues. The V end lost 4 bases, the J end lost 6 bases, and 10 bases lay between the germline ends.

The V gene is TRBV5-6, the J gene TRBJ1-1; the match to TRBD1 covers 7 bases. Germline CDR1 SGHDT, CDR2 YYEEEE. This CDR3 is built from 17 residues. J was trimmed by 1 base and V by 4 bases; bases with no gene match: 13. The CDR3 coding sequence is TGTGCCAGCAGCCTCCAGGTGCCCGACAGGGCGAACACTGAAGCTTTCTTT. This encodes CASSLQVPDRANTEAFF.

This clonotype was observed many times. The rearrangement links TRBV20-1 to TRBJ1-2, with D perhaps TRBD1 (5 bases). This CDR3 region has 12 residues. Germline V gene sequence: CDR1 DFQATT, CDR2 SNEGSKA (reference sequence). V was clipped by 5 bases and J by 4 bases, with 11 bases between them. Here the CDR3 DNA reads TGCAGTGCTGCCGGGACCCTCTATGGCTACACCTTC. It codes for CSAAGTLYGYTF.

This rearrangement joins TRBV19 to TRBJ2-3, with unresolved D. Trimming cost V 4 bases and J 2 bases, with 13 bases left between them. Germline V gene sequence: CDR1 LNHDA, CDR2 SQIVND (reference sequence). The CDR3 totals 15 residues. The chain's CDR3 is CASSKGPINTDTQYF. Here the CDR3 DNA reads TGTGCCAGTAGTAAAGGACCGATTAACACAGATACGCAGTATTTT.

As to this clonotype: A much larger clone sits a single nucleotide away, making a read error possible. V gene TRBV28 combines with J gene TRBJ1-1; the D gene is possibly TRBD1 (5 bases). Germline V gene lookup returns CDR1 MDHEN and CDR2 SYDVKM. This CDR3 comprises 12 residues. Trimming cost V 5 bases and J 6 bases, with 10 bases left between them. As DNA, the CDR3 is TGTGCCAGCAGTCGGGGGGGGGCTGAAGCTTTCTTT. It translates to CASSRGGAEAFF.

This clonotype was counted many times. The rearrangement links TRBV28 to TRBJ2-7; D may match TRBD1 or TRBD2 (7 bases each). V shed 10 bases and J shed 5 bases, with 18 bases lying between them. CDR1 and CDR2 (germline): MDHEN, SYDVKM. The CDR3 is 13 amino acids. CDR3 loop: CATRGGSGHEQYF. In DNA, the CDR3 is TGTGCCACCAGGGGGGGGAGTGGTCACGAGCAGTACTTC. The full variable domain, rest sourced from reference TRBV28 and TRBJ2-7, is DVKVTQSSRYLVKRTGEKVFLECVQDMDHENMFWYRQDPGLGLRLIYFSYDVKMKEKGDIPEGYSVSREKKERFSLILESASTNQTSMYLCATRGGSGHEQYFGPGTRLTVT.

In this sample, this clonotype turned up a few times. This chain joins TRBV29-1 and TRBJ1-1; the D is unclear. In germline, CDR1 is SQVTM, CDR2 ANQGSEA. Trimming cost V 4 bases and J 1 base, with 7 bases left between them. This CDR3 region has 12 residues. The CDR3 region has the DNA TGCAGCGTTGTCCCTCAGAACACTGAAGCTTTCTTT. Residues: CSVVPQNTEAFF. Full variable domain (missing parts from reference TRBV29-1 and TRBJ1-1): SAVISQKPSRDICQRGTSLTIQCQVDSQVTMMFWYRQQPGQSLTLIATANQGSEATYESGFVIDKFPISRPNLTFSTLTVSNMSPEDSSIYLCSVVPQNTEAFFGQGTRLTVV.

This clonotype was observed a few times. V is TRBV6-1 and J is TRBJ1-1; D not resolved. V gave up 6 bases and J gave up 1 base, with 15 bases separating them. The CDR3 length is 15 residues. Germline lookup yields CDR1 MNHNS and CDR2 SASEGT. DNA of the CDR3: TGTGCCAGCAGCCCTCGACACTTCGGGAACACTGAAGCTTTCTTT. Translating it yields CASSPRHFGNTEAFF.

Worth noting for this clonotype: This may come from a read error, since a much larger clone is one base off. Given the absence of the conserved phenylalanine or tryptophan at the CDR3 end, a read error is likely. The CDR3 DNA sequence: TGTGCCAGCAGAGCAGGGACATCGCTCTACGAGCAGTACTCC. Residues: CASRAGTSLYEQYS. The chain couples TRBV2 to TRBJ2-7; possibly TRBD1 for D (6 bases). Trimming shortened V by 6 bases and J by 3 bases, and 15 bases separated the two germline ends. The CDR3 loop spans 14 amino acids. CDR1 is SNHLY, CDR2 FYNNEI, per germline.

In this sample, this clonotype turned up a few times. The chain carries TRBV9 and TRBJ2-1, with D unresolved. This CDR3 contains 11 residues. The V and J ends lost 3 bases and 10 bases respectively, with 8 bases between them. Germline-derived CDR1 and CDR2 are SGDLS and YYNGEE. CDR3: CASSDRHEQFF. CDR3 coding DNA: TGTGCCAGCAGCGACAGACACGAGCAGTTCTTC.

This CDR3 is CASSLLPATGELFF. In DNA, the CDR3 is TGTGCCAGCAGTTTGCTCCCGGCGACCGGGGAGCTGTTTTTT. The V call is TRBV27, the J call TRBJ2-2; unclear D gene. The V gene's germline CDR1 is MNHEY and CDR2 SMNVEV (reference sequence). The V and J ends lost 3 bases and 5 bases respectively, with 10 bases between them. The CDR3 sequence is 14 residues long.

This chain connects TRBV5-1 to TRBJ2-7, with 12 nucleotides matching TRBD2. Germline lookup yields CDR1 SGHRS and CDR2 YFSETQ. This CDR3 comprises 16 residues. Trimming cost V 4 bases and J 0 bases; bases outside gene matches: 5. In DNA, the CDR3 is TGCGCCAGCAGCCTATCGACTAGCGGGAGCTCCTACGAGCAGTACTTC. It specifies CASSLSTSGSSYEQYF.

This clonotype was observed at least ten times. V and J are TRBV11-1 and TRBJ2-7; D could derive from TRBD1 or TRBD2 (5 bases each). CDR1 is SGHAT and CDR2 is FQDESV in the germline V gene (reference sequence). V lost 5 bases to trimming and J lost 2 bases, with 13 bases between them. There are 14 residues in the CDR3. CDR3 in amino acids: CASSLGTTTYEQYF. CDR3 in DNA: TGTGCCAGCAGCCTCGGGACCACAACCTACGAGCAGTACTTC.

This clonotype was counted ten times or more. The chain combines TRBV12-3 or TRBV12-4 with TRBJ2-2; D might be TRBD1 (6 bases). The CDR3 extends over 14 amino acids. The ends were cut back, 5 bases at V and 0 bases at J, with 7 bases in the middle. CDR3 residues: CASSGQTNTGELFF. The CDR3 coding sequence is TGTGCCAGCAGTGGACAGACGAACACCGGGGAGCTGTTTTTT.

This sequence joins TRBV19 and TRBJ1-1; TRBD1 is a possible D gene (5 bases). V lost 3 bases and J lost 1, with 12 bases in between. Germline V gives CDR1 LNHDA, CDR2 SQIVND (reference sequence). The length of the CDR3 is 15 residues. The chain's CDR3 is CASSIHGGTNTEAFF. The CDR3 DNA sequence: TGTGCCAGTAGTATTCACGGAGGGACGAACACTGAAGCTTTCTTT.

A few counts support this clonotype. The chain carries TRBV6-5 and TRBJ1-6, with TRBD1 identical over 7 bases. The germline CDR1 and CDR2 sequences are MNHEY and SVGAGI. J gave up 9 bases and V 3 bases, and 5 bases lay outside the gene matches. The length of the CDR3 is 14 residues. The CDR3 DNA follows: TGTGCCAGCAGTTATACAGGGGTCGGTTCACCCCTCCACTTT. This codes for CASSYTGVGSPLHF.

Many counts were recorded for this clonotype. The rearrangement joins TRBV12-3 or TRBV12-4 to TRBJ1-4; no clear D gene. This CDR3 has 13 residues. Deletions cut 8 bases from V and 0 bases from J, with 7 bases between. CDR3 coding DNA: TGTGCCAGCTCGACGACAACTAATGAAAAACTGTTTTTT. Protein product: CASSTTTNEKLFF.

This chain joins TRBV3-1 and TRBJ2-5; 8 nucleotides match TRBD2. CDR1 and CDR2 (germline): LGHDT, YNNKEL (reference sequence). The CDR3 covers 16 residues. Trimming at V came to 0 bases and at J to 1 base, leaving 4 bases not matched to a gene. The chain's CDR3 is CASSQETGGVQETQYF. The CDR3 nucleotides are TGTGCCAGCAGCCAAGAGACGGGGGGGGTCCAAGAGACCCAGTACTTC.

This clonotype was observed a few times. The genes are TRBV15 and TRBJ1-6; D gene unclear. Germline V lookup: CDR1 LNHNV, CDR2 YYDKDF (reference sequence). Trimming pared 0 bases from V and 11 bases from J, leaving 11 bases between. This CDR3 has 14 amino acids. CDR3 bases: TGTGCCACCAGCAGAGATTGGAACGACCCACCCCTCCACTTT. Protein product: CATSRDWNDPPLHF.

This clonotype turned up a few times. The CDR3 sequence: CASSYSIQSEQYF. The DNA for the CDR3 is TGTGCCAGCAGTTACTCGATCCAGAGCGAGCAGTACTTC. This sequence joins TRBV6-5 and TRBJ2-7; unclear D gene. The CDR3 totals 13 residues. V dropped 0 bases and J dropped 6 bases, with 9 bases sitting between them. CDR1 and CDR2 (germline): MNHEY, SVGAGI.

This clonotype was seen repeatedly, ten times or more. The chain combines TRBV2 with TRBJ2-7; 11 positions agree with TRBD2. V dropped 6 bases and J dropped 5; count of bases not matched to a gene: 9. The germline CDR1 and CDR2 sequences are SNHLY and FYNNEI. The CDR3 sequence is 15 residues long. The CDR3 sequence is CASRQLAGGRDEQYF. DNA for the CDR3: TGTGCCAGCAGACAGCTAGCGGGAGGACGAGACGAGCAGTACTTC.

In regard to this clonotype: This clone may be a read error of a much larger clone one base away. The chain carries TRBV12-3 or TRBV12-4 and TRBJ1-1; a possible D gene is TRBD1 (6 bases). This CDR3 has 14 amino acids. The CDR3 nucleotides read TGTGCCAGCAGTGCCGGGACAAGTTACACTGGAGCTTTCTTT. Protein sequence: CASSAGTSYTGAFF.